Listed below are T cell receptor beta chains from one sample, sequenced in a study of blood T cell repertoires in COVID-19. Generated by immunoSEQ multiplex PCR, the TCRdb table keeps only in-frame clones and is missing some. The sample has about 350,000 clones, roughly 87% seen once. Sequencing used PBMCs or T cells enriched from blood (not recorded which). The receptors come from a young woman who had recovered from COVID-19. The conserved cysteine and the conserved F or W are not part of the CDR3 here. A D gene is named only where the DNA matches it firmly. For some rows the clone size is stated as once, few or many, or as a class when expanded; others skip it.

-	TRBV18	TRBD1	TRBJ2-5	ASSPRGQNQETQY
-	TRBV6-2/TRBV6-3	TRBD2	TRBJ2-3	ASSYGAGGRTDTQY
-	TRBV2	TRBD1	TRBJ1-4	ASSEQGTGNEKLF
-	TRBV19	-	TRBJ1-2	ASSMNRNYGYT
few	TRBV5-1	-	TRBJ1-5	ASSPGGDQPQH
-	TRBV9	TRBD2	TRBJ2-7	ASSPGTSPYEQY
-	TRBV7-8	-	TRBJ2-4	ASSLALGSQGAKNIQY
-	TRBV30	-	TRBJ1-1	AWRDGGANTEAF
once	TRBV29-1	-	TRBJ2-6	SVAVSGANVLT
-	TRBV6-4	-	TRBJ2-7	ASGDSPGVPGSYEQY
-	TRBV19	TRBD2	TRBJ2-1	ASSIGLAAYNEQF
-	TRBV15	TRBD2	TRBJ2-3	ATSRAGTSGSSRTDTQY
-	TRBV9	-	TRBJ2-3	ASSVLGRVGTDTQY
-	TRBV2	TRBD1	TRBJ1-2	ASSWDSYGYT
few	TRBV5-1	TRBD1	TRBJ2-7	ASSLAGQEKQY
-	TRBV19	-	TRBJ1-3	ASSPETESGNTIY
-	TRBV12-3/TRBV12-4	-	TRBJ1-2	ASSSPIMRGYT
many	TRBV5-1	-	TRBJ2-6	ASSAYGGLNSGANVLT
-	TRBV14	TRBD2	TRBJ2-3	ASSHGTSGGAVPDTQY
-	TRBV5-1	TRBD1	TRBJ1-2	ASSLGPTGEGYT
-	TRBV21-1	-	TRBJ2-7	ASSKSHRVPLYEQY
-	TRBV6-5	-	TRBJ2-2	ASGWMTGNTGELF
-	TRBV15	TRBD2	TRBJ2-7	ATSGGRGKGYEQY
once	TRBV27	TRBD1	TRBJ2-7	ASWSDRGAFYEQY
-	TRBV2	TRBD1	TRBJ2-2	ASGTTGTGGGVGPGELF
-	TRBV27	-	TRBJ1-3	ASRHLRGGKSYNTIY